Presented here are 12 T cell receptor beta chains from one specimen sequenced in a study of T cell repertoires in cytomegalovirus infection. TCRdb reprocessed the reads via MiXCR and lists one record per CDR3 protein. The sample has about 920,000 distinct CDR3 sequences, approximately 31% seen once. Their antigen targets remain unknown. The source material was cultured CD8+ T cells from PBMCs, sampled from culture after CMV antigen stimulation. Receptors were obtained from a human donor in good health (CMV status not recorded). Some clones in this sample may be carry-over from other donors' samples.

In DNA, the CDR3 is TGCGCCAGCAGTGAGTCGAGTCGGACGACTTACAATGAGCAGTTCTTC. Encoded protein: CASSESSRTTYNEQFF. The V and J genes are TRBV10-2 and TRBJ2-1; D gene uncertain. This CDR3 is 16 amino acids long. Trimming took off 0 bases at V and 4 bases at J, with 13 bases between the two ends. Germline V gene sequence: CDR1 WSHSY, CDR2 SAAADI.

The chain links TRBV24-1 to TRBJ1-5; TRBD1 agrees at 8 bases. The V gene's germline CDR1 is KGHDR and CDR2 SFDVKD. The CDR3 is made up of 13 amino acids. V lost 4 bases to trimming and J lost 8 bases; unmatched junction nucleotides: 3. The DNA of the CDR3 is TGTGCCACCAGTGAACCGACAGGGGAGCCCCAGCATTTT. It translates to CATSEPTGEPQHF.

The rearrangement links TRBV6-2 or TRBV6-3 to TRBJ2-6; D is undetermined. Per the germline V gene, CDR1 is MNHEY and CDR2 is SVGEGT. V lost 6 bases, J lost 0 bases, and 6 bases lay in between. This CDR3 spans 14 amino acids. This CDR3 is CASSYASGANVLTF. The CDR3 DNA sequence: TGTGCCAGCAGCTACGCCTCTGGGGCCAACGTCCTGACTTTC.

This clonotype was counted at least ten times. The chain employs TRBV7-2 and TRBJ1-6, with TRBD1 identical over 10 bases. Germline V CDR1 and CDR2: SGHTA, FQGNSA. The CDR3 length is 15 residues. V dropped 6 bases and J dropped 9; count of bases not matched to a gene: 8. CDR3 coding DNA: TGTGCCAGCAGTCTACCAAGGACAGGGGGTTCACCCCTCCACTTT. Translated, it gives CASSLPRTGGSPLHF.

A few counts support this clonotype. The V gene is TRBV10-3, the J gene TRBJ1-5, with a weak D call TRBD1 (6 bases). Germline CDR1 is ENHRY and CDR2 is SYGVKD. V lost 1 base to trimming and J lost 0 bases, with 19 bases between them. The CDR3 extends over 19 amino acids. CDR3 DNA sequence: TGTGCCATCAGTGAGTTCCTCCGGTGGGGGGCAGATAGCAATCAGCCCCAGCATTTT. Protein: CAISEFLRWGADSNQPQHF.

With respect to this clonotype: Just one base apart from a much larger clone, this may be a read error. The gene calls are TRBV7-6 and TRBJ2-5; D unresolved. In germline, CDR1 is SGHVS, CDR2 FNYEAQ. Trimming pared 4 bases from V and 4 bases from J, leaving 16 bases between. The CDR3 has 15 amino acids. The DNA for the CDR3 is TGTGCCAGCAGCTCCCTACCCACGAACAGAGAGACCCAGTACTTC. It yields the protein CASSSLPTNRETQYF.

V is TRBV6-1 and J is TRBJ2-2; D gene uncertain. The CDR3 spans 15 residues. The germline gives CDR1 MNHNS, CDR2 SASEGT. Trimming pared 4 bases from V and 3 bases from J, leaving 12 bases between. The CDR3 DNA follows: TGTGCCAGCAGTGTTTGGGCGATCGACACCGGGGAGCTGTTTTTT. Translation gives CASSVWAIDTGELFF.

V gene TRBV23-1 combines with J gene TRBJ2-5; 7 nucleotides line up with TRBD1. TRBV23-1 is an open reading frame whose function is uncertain. The V and J ends lost 8 bases and 5 bases, in that order; junction bases with no gene match: 11. This CDR3 has 14 amino acids. The CDR3 is CASFTGARWETQYF. CDR3 coding DNA: TGCGCCAGCTTTACAGGGGCGCGCTGGGAGACCCAGTACTTC.

The chain couples TRBV3-1 to TRBJ2-1, with 10 bases matching TRBD2. V shed 1 base, J shed 0 bases, and the junction held 3 bases outside the gene matches. Germline V CDR1 and CDR2: LGHDT, YNNKEL (reference sequence). This CDR3 is 17 amino acids long. CDR3 in amino acids: CASSQATSGLSYNEQFF. The CDR3 DNA reads TGTGCCAGCAGCCAAGCGACTAGCGGGCTCTCCTACAATGAGCAGTTCTTC.

The table lists this clonotype with a few counts. The chain recombines TRBV7-6 with TRBJ1-2; the D gene is possibly TRBD1 (6 bases). Germline values: CDR1 SGHVS, CDR2 FNYEAQ. The CDR3 spans 13 residues. Trimming left V 5 bases short and J 8 bases short, with 15 bases between. CDR3 residues: CASSPGQSEGYTF. In nucleotides, the CDR3 is TGTGCCAGCAGCCCTGGACAGTCCGAGGGCTACACCTTC.

Concerning this clonotype: The germline gene is not matched at one end of the junction; a read error may be the cause. The chain recombines TRBV4-1 with TRBJ2-3, with TRBD2 matching 11 bases. Germline V gives CDR1 MGHRA, CDR2 YSYEKL. This CDR3 comprises 16 residues. The CDR3 nucleotides read TGCGTCAGCAGCCAAGAACTAGCGGGGGTAACAGATACGCAGTATTTT. Protein product: CVSSQELAGVTDTQYF.

This clonotype turned up a few times. The CDR3 nucleotides read TGTGCCAGCAGTTTCCTTCCTGGAGAGAACACTGAAGCTTTCTTT. This gives the protein CASSFLPGENTEAFF. The chain couples TRBV6-1 to TRBJ1-1; the D is unclear. The V end lost 5 bases, the J end lost 1 base, and 14 bases lay between the germline ends. This CDR3 is 15 amino acids long. Germline V lookup: CDR1 MNHNS, CDR2 SASEGT.